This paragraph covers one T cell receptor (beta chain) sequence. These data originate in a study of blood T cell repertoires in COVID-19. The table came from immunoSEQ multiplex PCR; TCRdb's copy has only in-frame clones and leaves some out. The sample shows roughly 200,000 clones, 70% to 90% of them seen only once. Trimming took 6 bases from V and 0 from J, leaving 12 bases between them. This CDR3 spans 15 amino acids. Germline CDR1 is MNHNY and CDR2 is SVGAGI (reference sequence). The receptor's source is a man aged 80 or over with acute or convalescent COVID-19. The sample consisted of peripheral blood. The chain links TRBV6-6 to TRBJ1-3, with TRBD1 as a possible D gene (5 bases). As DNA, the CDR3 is TGTGCCAGCAGAGCCGGAGGGACCTCTGGAAACACCATATATTTT. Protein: CASRAGGTSGNTIYF.